The clone carrying this T cell receptor (beta chain) was found once. V shed 4 bases and J 3 bases; nucleotides not matched to a gene: 3. The CDR3 runs 15 residues. Germline CDR1 reads MNHEY; CDR2 reads SMNVEV (reference sequence). These data belong to a study of CD8 T cells in Susac syndrome. RNA in amounts of about 0.5 to 1 ug was reverse transcribed with random hexamers. One entry per CDR3 protein results from TCRdb running MiXCR on the immunoSEQ multiplex PCR reads. The sample contains more than 150,000 distinct CDR3 sequences, around 96% of which appear only once. The V call is TRBV27, the J call TRBJ2-7; TRBD2 matches at 13 bases. Sample: CD4+ T cells from PBMCs. This TCR was recovered from a human donor with Susac syndrome. The CDR3 here is CASSSRLAGGYEQYF. The CDR3 DNA reads TGTGCCAGCAGTTCCAGACTAGCGGGGGGCTACGAGCAGTACTTC.